Listed below are T cell receptor beta chains from one sample, sequenced in a study of T-cell memory formation after mild COVID-19. TCRdb recomputed calls from the 5' RACE reads with MiXCR, one row per CDR3 protein. The sample carries fewer than 250,000 distinct CDR3 sequences, around 30% recorded once. The sample was PBMCs or a T cell subset sorted from them (not recorded which). These receptor sequences come from an adult woman who had mild COVID-19 (a few samples of this study predate the infection). Cell type and time point are not known. Each CDR3 is given with its conserved first and last residue. The D gene is left open where the match is weak. Only some rows state a clone size, as once, few, many or a class for expanded clones.

size	V	J	D	CDR3	DNA
-	TRBV7-9	TRBJ2-7	TRBD1	CASSLPPGQGKTYEQYF	TGTGCCAGCAGCCTTCCCCCGGGACAGGGGAAGACCTACGAGCAGTACTTC
-	TRBV7-2	TRBJ2-1	-	CASSLIGSYNEQFF	TGTGCCAGCAGCTTAATTGGCAGCTACAATGAGCAGTTCTTC
-	TRBV11-2	TRBJ2-1	TRBD2	CASSLSGVYNEQFF	TGTGCCAGCAGCTTAAGCGGGGTATACAATGAGCAGTTCTTC
-	TRBV18	TRBJ2-1	TRBD2	CASSELAGNNEQFF	TGTGCCAGCTCCGAACTAGCGGGCAACAATGAGCAGTTCTTC
-	TRBV5-1	TRBJ1-2	-	CASILGTETNYGYTF	TGCGCCAGCATCCTCGGGACCGAGACTAACTATGGCTACACCTTC
few	TRBV20-1	TRBJ2-5	TRBD1	CSAILDRVETQYF	TGCAGTGCCATTCTCGACAGGGTAGAGACCCAGTACTTC
few	TRBV15	TRBJ2-3	-	CATSRDRGGDTQYF	TGTGCCACCAGCAGAGACAGGGGCGGAGATACGCAGTATTTT
-	TRBV12-3/TRBV12-4	TRBJ2-3	-	CASRGDTDTQYF	TGTGCCAGCAGGGGGGACACAGATACGCAGTATTTT
few	TRBV5-1	TRBJ2-7	TRBD1	CASSLWQGAMDEQYF	TGCGCCAGCAGCTTGTGGCAGGGGGCGATGGACGAGCAGTACTTC
-	TRBV6-5	TRBJ1-6	-	CASSYSDILTPLHF	TGTGCCAGCAGTTATTCGGACATCCTTACACCCCTCCACTTT
few	TRBV12-3/TRBV12-4	TRBJ2-7	-	CASSFQGGAYEQYF	TGTGCCAGCAGTTTTCAAGGTGGGGCCTACGAGCAGTACTTC
-	TRBV2	TRBJ2-1	-	CASSERFGTPNEQFF	TGTGCCAGCAGTGAGAGGTTCGGGACTCCCAATGAGCAGTTCTTC
-	TRBV12-3/TRBV12-4	TRBJ1-2	-	CASSLSWAAYGYTF	TGTGCCAGCAGTTTATCGTGGGCAGCCTATGGCTACACCTTC
-	TRBV12-3/TRBV12-4	TRBJ1-5	-	CASSGQGLLGSNQPQHF	TGTGCCAGCAGCGGGCAGGGCTTGTTGGGAAGCAATCAGCCCCAGCATTTT
-	TRBV11-2	TRBJ2-5	TRBD1	CASSLLRQGIQETQYF	TGTGCCAGCAGCTTACTGAGACAGGGGATTCAAGAGACCCAGTACTTC
-	TRBV11-1	TRBJ2-7	-	CASSLRASSYEQYF	TGTGCCAGCAGCTTAAGGGCAAGCTCCTACGAGCAGTACTTC
-	TRBV10-3	TRBJ1-5	-	CAISESGGSQPQHF	TGTGCCATCAGTGAGTCGGGCGGCAGTCAGCCCCAGCATTTT
-	TRBV10-3	TRBJ2-7	-	CAISDFGSGYEQYF	TGTGCCATCAGTGATTTCGGGAGTGGGTACGAGCAGTACTTC
few	TRBV6-5	TRBJ2-5	-	CASSYSMVLLQETQYF	TGTGCCAGCAGTTACTCGATGGTACTCCTCCAAGAGACCCAGTACTTC
-	TRBV29-1	TRBJ2-7	TRBD2	CSVQLAGSYEQYF	TGCAGCGTTCAACTAGCGGGGTCCTACGAGCAGTACTTC
few	TRBV5-4	TRBJ2-7	TRBD1	CASSRRDRGPYEQYF	TGTGCCAGCAGTCGCCGGGACAGGGGACCCTACGAGCAGTACTTC
-	TRBV4-3	TRBJ1-5	TRBD1	CASSLRTGGNQPQHF	TGCGCCAGCAGCCTTCGAACAGGGGGCAATCAGCCCCAGCATTTT
-	TRBV24-1	TRBJ2-1	-	CATSFNQWDEQFF	TGTGCCACCAGCTTCAACCAGTGGGATGAGCAGTTCTTC
few	TRBV7-9	TRBJ2-7	TRBD2	CASSLEASGEQYF	TGTGCCAGCAGCTTAGAAGCTAGCGGCGAGCAGTACTTC
few	TRBV7-8	TRBJ2-4	TRBD2	CASSLARLAGPKNIQYF	TGTGCCAGCAGCTTAGCCCGACTAGCGGGACCCAAAAACATTCAGTACTTC
-	TRBV30	TRBJ1-3	-	CASGGRRSSGNTIYF	TGTGCCAGCGGGGGTCGGAGGAGCTCTGGAAACACCATATATTTT
-	TRBV14	TRBJ2-1	TRBD2	CASSLWTSGTGQFF	TGTGCCAGCAGCCTCTGGACTAGCGGGACAGGGCAGTTCTTC
few	TRBV2	TRBJ2-7	TRBD1	CASSEMGQGKDEQYF	TGTGCCAGCAGTGAGATGGGACAGGGAAAAGACGAGCAGTACTTC
-	TRBV19	TRBJ2-7	-	CASAEMGARYEQYF	TGTGCCAGTGCGGAGATGGGGGCGCGCTACGAGCAGTACTTC
few	TRBV4-3	TRBJ1-2	TRBD1	CASSQDLRDRQRDYGYTF	TGCGCCAGCAGCCAAGACCTTCGGGACAGGCAAAGGGACTATGGCTACACCTTC
few	TRBV5-1	TRBJ2-5	-	CASSGSPYKQETQYF	TGCGCCAGCAGCGGGTCGCCGTACAAACAAGAGACCCAGTACTTC
few	TRBV12-3/TRBV12-4	TRBJ1-2	-	CASSLAGVDYGYTF	TGTGCCAGCAGTTTGGCAGGGGTTGACTATGGCTACACCTTC
few	TRBV19	TRBJ2-1	-	CASSVARLNEQFF	TGTGCCAGTAGTGTCGCGCGACTAAATGAGCAGTTCTTC
-	TRBV4-1	TRBJ2-5	TRBD2	CASSQYWTSGGAAETQYF	TGCGCCAGCAGCCAGTATTGGACTAGCGGGGGGGCGGCTGAGACCCAGTACTTC
-	TRBV12-3/TRBV12-4	TRBJ1-2	-	CASSLQGYGYTF	TGTGCCAGCAGTCTACAGGGCTATGGCTACACCTTC
few	TRBV4-3	TRBJ2-3	TRBD2	CASSPSPSGKADTQYF	TGCGCCAGCAGCCCCTCCCCCAGCGGGAAGGCAGATACGCAGTATTTT
-	TRBV12-3/TRBV12-4	TRBJ1-2	-	CASSFREQGQGGYTF	TGTGCCAGCAGTTTCCGGGAACAGGGCCAGGGTGGCTACACCTTC
few	TRBV5-6	TRBJ2-7	-	CASSLYGYYEQYF	TGTGCCAGCAGCTTGTACGGATACTACGAGCAGTACTTC
few	TRBV11-2	TRBJ2-3	TRBD2	CASSLGRLAGGSLTDTQYF	TGTGCCAGCAGCTTAGGACGACTAGCGGGAGGGTCCCTCACAGATACGCAGTATTTT
few	TRBV3-1	TRBJ2-5	TRBD2	CASSQLGLAGVGERERETQYF	TGTGCCAGCAGCCAACTGGGACTAGCGGGAGTGGGGGAGAGAGAGCGGGAGACCCAGTACTTC
few	TRBV18	TRBJ1-3	-	CASSPSLGDTIYF	TGTGCCAGCTCACCATCTCTAGGGGACACCATATATTTT
-	TRBV5-1	TRBJ2-5	TRBD1	CASSGGQGPETQYF	TGCGCCAGCAGCGGAGGACAGGGGCCAGAGACCCAGTACTTC
-	TRBV4-3	TRBJ1-1	-	CASGDQGTIEAFF	TGCGCCAGCGGGGATCAGGGGACTATTGAAGCTTTCTTT
few	TRBV2	TRBJ2-3	-	CASYSTDTQYF	TGTGCCAGTTACAGCACAGATACGCAGTATTTT
-	TRBV24-1	TRBJ2-3	TRBD2	CATSEQTSGGSTDTQYF	TGTGCCACCAGTGAGCAAACTAGCGGGGGTAGCACAGATACGCAGTATTTT
few	TRBV4-2	TRBJ2-7	TRBD2	CASSQDYHSGSFYEQYF	TGTGCCAGCAGCCAAGATTATCATAGCGGGAGCTTCTACGAGCAGTACTTC
-	TRBV12-3/TRBV12-4	TRBJ1-4	-	CASSSGGLGTNEKLFF	TGTGCCAGCAGTTCCGGGGGGTTAGGGACTAATGAAAAACTGTTTTTT
-	TRBV2	TRBJ1-2	-	CASSERTTYGYTF	TGTGCCAGCAGTGAGAGAACTACCTATGGCTACACCTTC
-	TRBV24-1	TRBJ2-2	-	CATSDARAEELFF	TGTGCCACCAGTGATGCCAGGGCAGAGGAGCTGTTTTTT
few	TRBV5-1	TRBJ1-1	TRBD1	CASSLQGAETEAFF	TGCGCCAGCAGCTTGCAGGGGGCGGAGACTGAAGCTTTCTTT
once	TRBV7-9	TRBJ1-2	-	CASSLAGSAGGSYTF	TGTGCCAGCAGCTTAGCTGGGTCCGCCGGTGGTAGCTACACCTTC
few	TRBV9	TRBJ2-7	-	CASSVASTGGYEQYF	TGTGCCAGCAGCGTAGCGTCGACTGGGGGGTACGAGCAGTACTTC
-	TRBV13	TRBJ1-2	-	CASSALDGNYGYTF	TGTGCCAGCAGCGCCCTCGACGGCAACTATGGCTACACCTTC
many	TRBV12-3/TRBV12-4	TRBJ2-4	-	CASSPLANIQYF	TGTGCCAGCAGCCCCCTCGCGAACATTCAGTACTTC
many	TRBV6-5	TRBJ2-5	-	CASSYHLGLETQYF	TGTGCCAGCAGTTACCACTTGGGTTTAGAGACCCAGTACTTC